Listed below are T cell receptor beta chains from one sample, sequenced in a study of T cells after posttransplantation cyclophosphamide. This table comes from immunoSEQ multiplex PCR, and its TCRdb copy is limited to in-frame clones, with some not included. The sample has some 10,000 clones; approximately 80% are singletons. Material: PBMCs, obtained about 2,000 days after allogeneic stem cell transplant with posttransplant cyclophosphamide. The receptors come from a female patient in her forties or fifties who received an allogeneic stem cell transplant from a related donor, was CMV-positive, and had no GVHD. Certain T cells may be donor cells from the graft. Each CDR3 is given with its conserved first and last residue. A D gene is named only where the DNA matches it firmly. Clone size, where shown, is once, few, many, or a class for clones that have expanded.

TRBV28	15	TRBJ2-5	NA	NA	CASSLSRRGKETQYF	TGTGCCAGCAGTTTAAGTCGGAGGGGAAAAGAGACCCAGTACTTC
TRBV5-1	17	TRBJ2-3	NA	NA	CASSSESTILTTDTQYF	TGCGCCAGCAGCTCGGAATCGACTATCCTCACCACAGATACGCAGTATTTT
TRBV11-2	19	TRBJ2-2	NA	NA	CASSFGIGGPELETGELFF	TGTGCCAGCAGCTTCGGTATTGGGGGCCCTGAGCTGGAGACCGGGGAGCTGTTTTTT
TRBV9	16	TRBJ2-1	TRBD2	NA	CASSVAPPGGPNEQFF	TGTGCCAGCAGCGTAGCACCCCCGGGAGGGCCAAATGAGCAGTTCTTC
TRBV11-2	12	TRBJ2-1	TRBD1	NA	CASSLDRAEQFF	TGTGCCAGCAGCTTGGACAGGGCTGAGCAGTTCTTC
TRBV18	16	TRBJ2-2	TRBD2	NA	CASSPPTSRGSGELFF	TGTGCCAGCTCACCACCGACTAGCCGGGGATCCGGGGAGCTGTTTTTT
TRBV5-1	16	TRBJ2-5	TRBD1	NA	CASSSHRQGVQETQYF	TGCGCCAGCAGCTCCCATCGACAGGGGGTACAAGAGACCCAGTACTTC
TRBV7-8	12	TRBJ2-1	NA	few	CASSLAPSEQFF	TGTGCCAGCAGCTTAGCTCCTAGCGAGCAGTTCTTC
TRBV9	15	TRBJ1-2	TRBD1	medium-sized	CASSEPRGSDYGYTF	TGTGCCAGCAGCGAACCCAGGGGGTCTGACTATGGCTACACCTTC
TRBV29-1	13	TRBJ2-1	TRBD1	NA	CSAWPGQGYEQFF	TGCAGCGCATGGCCGGGACAGGGCTATGAGCAGTTCTTC
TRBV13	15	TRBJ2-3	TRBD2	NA	CASSASGTSVGTQYF	TGTGCCAGCAGCGCCTCCGGGACTAGTGTGGGTACGCAGTATTTT
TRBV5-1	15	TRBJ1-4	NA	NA	CASSDVIGANEKLFF	TGCGCCAGCAGCGACGTTATCGGGGCTAATGAAAAACTGTTTTTT
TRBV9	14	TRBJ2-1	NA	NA	CASSVVGGPDEQFF	TGTGCCAGCAGCGTAGTGGGGGGGCCCGATGAGCAGTTCTTC
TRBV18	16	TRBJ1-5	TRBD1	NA	CASSLDRQGWDQPQHF	TGTGCCAGCTCACTAGATCGACAGGGTTGGGATCAGCCCCAGCATTTT
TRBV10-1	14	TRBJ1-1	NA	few	CASSDLQPGEGAFF	TGCGCCAGCAGTGATCTCCAACCAGGGGAAGGAGCTTTCTTT
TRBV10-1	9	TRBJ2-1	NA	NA	CASADEQFF	TGCGCCAGCGCGGATGAGCAGTTCTTC
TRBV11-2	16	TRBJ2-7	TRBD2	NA	CASSLAPTSGTYEQYF	TGTGCCAGCAGCTTAGCCCCGACTAGCGGAACCTACGAGCAGTACTTC
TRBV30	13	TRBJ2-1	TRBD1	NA	CAWMGQGMGEQFF	TGTGCCTGGATGGGACAGGGGATGGGTGAGCAGTTCTTC
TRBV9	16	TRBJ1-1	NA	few	CASSVAGGAGNTEAFF	TGTGCCAGCAGCGTAGCGGGGGGCGCCGGGAACACTGAAGCTTTCTTT
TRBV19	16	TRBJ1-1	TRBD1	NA	CASIKGAGGSVPEAFF	TGTGCCAGTATCAAAGGCGCAGGGGGCTCGGTCCCTGAAGCTTTCTTT
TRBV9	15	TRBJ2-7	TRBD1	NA	CASSVAGQGAYEQYF	TGTGCCAGCAGCGTAGCGGGACAGGGGGCCTACGAGCAGTACTTC
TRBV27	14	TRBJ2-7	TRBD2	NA	CASRREQPSYEQYF	TGTGCCAGCCGGCGGGAGCAGCCCTCCTACGAGCAGTACTTC
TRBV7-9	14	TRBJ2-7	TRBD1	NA	CASSFDRGGYEQYF	TGTGCCAGCAGCTTCGACAGGGGGGGCTACGAGCAGTACTTC
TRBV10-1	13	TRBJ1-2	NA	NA	CASSEAENYGYTF	TGCGCCAGCAGTGAGGCGGAGAACTATGGCTACACCTTC
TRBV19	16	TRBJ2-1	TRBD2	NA	CASSISGSFTFDEQFF	TGTGCCAGTAGCATTAGCGGGAGTTTCACTTTCGATGAGCAGTTCTTC
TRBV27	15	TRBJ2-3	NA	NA	CASTFQARGTDTQYF	TGTGCCAGCACTTTCCAAGCAAGAGGCACAGATACGCAGTATTTT
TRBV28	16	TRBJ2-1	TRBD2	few	CASVWMGSGRDNEQFF	TGTGCCAGCGTTTGGATGGGTAGCGGGAGAGACAATGAGCAGTTCTTC
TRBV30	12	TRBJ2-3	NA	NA	CAWTSMADTQYF	TGTGCCTGGACTAGCATGGCAGATACGCAGTATTTT
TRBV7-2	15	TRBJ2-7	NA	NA	CASSRTTVSSYEQYF	TGTGCCAGCAGCCGTACGACAGTCAGCTCCTACGAGCAGTACTTC
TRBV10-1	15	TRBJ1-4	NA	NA	CASSESRGYNEKLFF	TGCGCCAGCAGTGAGTCTAGAGGATATAATGAAAAACTGTTTTTT
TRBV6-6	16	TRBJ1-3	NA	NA	CASSYSRPESGNTIYF	TGTGCCAGCAGTTACTCTCGGCCGGAGTCCGGAAACACCATATATTTT
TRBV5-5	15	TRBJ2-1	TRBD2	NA	CASSLVPGLAIEQFF	TGTGCCAGCAGCTTGGTACCGGGACTAGCAATTGAGCAGTTCTTC
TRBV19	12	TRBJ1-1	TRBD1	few	CATKGDRDEAFF	TGTGCCACCAAGGGGGACAGGGATGAAGCTTTCTTT
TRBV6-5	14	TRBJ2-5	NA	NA	CASSYQATGETQYF	TGTGCCAGCAGTTACCAGGCCACGGGGGAGACCCAGTACTTC
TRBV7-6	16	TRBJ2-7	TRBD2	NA	CASSILTSGSSYEQYF	TGTGCCAGCAGCATCCTGACTAGCGGGAGCTCCTACGAGCAGTACTTC
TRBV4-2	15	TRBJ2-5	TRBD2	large	CASSQPTSGKETQYF	TGTGCCAGCAGCCAGCCGACTAGCGGGAAGGAGACCCAGTACTTC
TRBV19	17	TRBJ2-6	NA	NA	CASTLNPRYGGANVLTF	TGTGCCAGTACCCTCAATCCCCGGTATGGTGGGGCCAACGTCCTGACTTTC
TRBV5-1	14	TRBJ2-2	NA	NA	CASSQGHLSGELFF	TGCGCCAGCAGCCAGGGCCACCTTTCCGGGGAGCTGTTTTTT
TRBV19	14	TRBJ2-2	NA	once	CASSPQGLGGELFF	TGTGCCAGTAGTCCACAGGGTTTGGGCGGGGAGCTGTTTTTT
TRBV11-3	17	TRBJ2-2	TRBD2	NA	CAGSASRDYTGTGELFF	TGTGCCGGCAGCGCGAGCCGGGACTATACAGGAACCGGGGAGCTGTTTTTT
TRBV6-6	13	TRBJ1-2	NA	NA	CASSSGHRGGYTF	TGTGCCAGCAGCTCGGGACATCGAGGAGGCTACACCTTC
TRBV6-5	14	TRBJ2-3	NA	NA	CASSYSRVRDTQYF	TGTGCCAGCAGTTACTCGAGGGTCAGGGATACGCAGTATTTT
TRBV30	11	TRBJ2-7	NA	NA	CAWSAIDEQYF	TGTGCCTGGAGTGCCATAGACGAGCAGTACTTC
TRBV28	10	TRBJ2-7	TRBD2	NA	CASSPRGGYF	TGTGCCAGCAGTCCCCGCGGGGGGTACTTC
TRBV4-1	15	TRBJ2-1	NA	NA	CASSQAGTNYNEQFF	TGCGCCAGCAGCCAAGCCGGGACAAATTACAATGAGCAGTTCTTC
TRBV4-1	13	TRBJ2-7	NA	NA	CASSQVLRYEQYF	TGCGCCAGCAGCCAAGTTCTGAGGTACGAGCAGTACTTC
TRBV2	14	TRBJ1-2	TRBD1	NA	CASSYGQGGGGYTF	TGTGCCAGCAGTTACGGACAGGGCGGAGGCGGCTACACCTTC
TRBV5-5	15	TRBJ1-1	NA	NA	CASSLSAVTTEEAFF	TGTGCCAGCAGCTTGTCCGCGGTAACCACTGAGGAAGCTTTCTTT
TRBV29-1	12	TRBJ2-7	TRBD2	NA	CSVSAGAYEQYF	TGCAGCGTGAGTGCGGGGGCCTACGAGCAGTACTTC
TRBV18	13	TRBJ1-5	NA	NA	CASSVAEYQPQHF	TGTGCCAGCTCCGTGGCGGAATATCAGCCCCAGCATTTT
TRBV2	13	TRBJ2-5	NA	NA	CASSQLTSETQYF	TGTGCCAGCAGCCAACTAACGTCGGAGACCCAGTACTTC
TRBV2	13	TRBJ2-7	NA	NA	CASDYGPSYEQYF	TGTGCCAGCGACTACGGGCCCTCCTACGAGCAGTACTTC
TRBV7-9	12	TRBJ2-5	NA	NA	CASSSFRETQYF	TGTGCCAGCAGCTCCTTCCGAGAGACCCAGTACTTC
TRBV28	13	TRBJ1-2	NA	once	CASSLSPNYGYTF	TGTGCCAGCAGTTTAAGCCCTAACTATGGCTACACCTTC
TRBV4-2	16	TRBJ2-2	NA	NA	CASSQGALANTGELFF	TGTGCCAGCAGCCAAGGAGCTCTAGCAAACACCGGGGAGCTGTTTTTT
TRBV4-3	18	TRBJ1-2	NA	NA	CASSQDGGRGSTNYGYTF	TGCGCCAGCAGCCAAGACGGCGGCAGGGGCTCGACCAACTATGGCTACACCTTC
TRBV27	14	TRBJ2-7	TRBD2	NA	CASSLGLALHEQYF	TGTGCCAGCAGTTTGGGACTAGCCCTCCACGAGCAGTACTTC
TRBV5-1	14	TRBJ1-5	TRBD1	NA	CASSSQGGNQPQHF	TGCGCCAGCAGCTCACAGGGGGGCAATCAGCCCCAGCATTTT
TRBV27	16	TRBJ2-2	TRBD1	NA	CASSLLKGARTGELFF	TGTGCCAGCAGTTTATTGAAGGGGGCGAGGACCGGGGAGCTGTTTTTT